This T cell receptor (beta chain) was documented in a study of lymphopenia after photon versus proton radiotherapy. V lost 0 bases, J lost 0 bases, and 1 base stayed unmatched. The length of the CDR3 is 16 residues. Germline V lookup: CDR1 LNHNV, CDR2 YYDKDF (reference sequence). Measured with immunoSEQ multiplex PCR; TCRdb has only the in-frame clones, and not every one. The sample holds tens of thousands of clones, about 87% seen once. The sample in question was peripheral blood, obtained from a patient treated with proton-based radiotherapy. J is TRBJ2-5 and V is TRBV15, with 10 bases identical to TRBD2. This sequence was found in a woman aged 55 to 70 with cholangiocarcinoma. Some clones in this sample may be carry-over from other donors' samples. CDR3 DNA: TGTGCCACCAGCAGAGAACTAGCGGGAAACCAAGAGACCCAGTACTTC. Translation: CATSRELAGNQETQYF. Supplemented by reference TRBV15 and TRBJ2-5, the full variable domain reads DAMVIQNPRYQVTQFGKPVTLSCSQTLNHNVMYWYQQKSSQAPKLLFHYYDKDFNNEADTPDNFQSRRPNTSFCFLDIRSPGLGDTAMYLCATSRELAGNQETQYFGPGTRLLVL.